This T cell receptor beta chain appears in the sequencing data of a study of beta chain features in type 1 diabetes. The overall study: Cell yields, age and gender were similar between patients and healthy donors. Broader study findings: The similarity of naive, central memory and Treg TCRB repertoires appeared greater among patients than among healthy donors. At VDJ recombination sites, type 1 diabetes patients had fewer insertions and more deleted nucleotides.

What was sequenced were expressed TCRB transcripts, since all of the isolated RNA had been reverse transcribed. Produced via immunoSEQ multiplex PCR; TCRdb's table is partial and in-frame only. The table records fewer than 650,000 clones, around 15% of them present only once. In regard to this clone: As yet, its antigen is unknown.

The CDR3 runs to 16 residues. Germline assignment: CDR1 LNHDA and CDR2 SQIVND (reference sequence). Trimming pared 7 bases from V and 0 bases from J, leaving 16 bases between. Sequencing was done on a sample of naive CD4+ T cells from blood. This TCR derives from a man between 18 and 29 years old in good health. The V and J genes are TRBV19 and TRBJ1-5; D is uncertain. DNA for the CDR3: TGTGCCAGTACCCCGCGGAGAGTTGATAGCAATCAGCCCCAGCATTTT. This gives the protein CASTPRRVDSNQPQHF.